These 27 T cell receptor beta chains were all obtained from the same sample, sequenced in a study of T cell responses to AZD1222 COVID-19 vaccine. The assay was immunoSEQ multiplex PCR, and TCRdb's table has in-frame clones only and misses some. The table records 90,000 to 100,000 clones, roughly 85% of them present only once. The material sequenced was peripheral blood, taken 28 days after the second AZD1222 dose. These receptors were obtained from an adult who received the AZD1222 COVID-19 vaccine.

The V and J genes are TRBV2 and TRBJ2-5; 9 bases line up with TRBD1. Unmatched junction bases numbered 3, after V lost 5 bases and J lost 2 bases. Germline values: CDR1 SNHLY, CDR2 FYNNEI. CDR3 length: 14 amino acids. CDR3: CASSYGTGQETQYF. The CDR3, as DNA: TGTGCCAGCAGTTACGGGACAGGGCAAGAGACCCAGTACTTC.

This clone turned up a few times. The rearrangement links TRBV7-9 to TRBJ2-3, with TRBD2 as a possible D gene (6 bases). CDR3 length: 12 residues. Per germline, CDR1 SEHNR and CDR2 FQNEAQ (reference sequence). V dropped 1 base and J dropped 9 bases, with 8 bases sitting between them. The chain's CDR3 is CASSLVGGTQYF. In nucleotides, the CDR3 is TGTGCCAGCAGCTTAGTCGGGGGAACGCAGTATTTT.

The CDR3 DNA is TGTGCCAGCAGCTCGGACAGGAACTATGGCTACACCTTC. This translates into CASSSDRNYGYTF. This chain connects TRBV12-3 or TRBV12-4 to TRBJ1-2; 7 bases are shared with TRBD1. The CDR3 is 13 amino acids. J was trimmed by 2 bases and V by 6 bases; bases with no gene match: 3.

The V and J genes are TRBV19 and TRBJ1-2; D is undetermined. Germline V gene lookup returns CDR1 LNHDA and CDR2 SQIVND (reference sequence). V was trimmed by 7 bases and J by 5 bases, leaving 23 bases between them. The CDR3 consists of 16 residues. The CDR3 nucleotides read TGTGCCAGTACCCCCCTGAGGGCCGCCCGGCAATATGGCTACACCTTC. The encoded protein is CASTPLRAARQYGYTF.

This rearrangement joins TRBV6-6 to TRBJ2-7; either TRBD1 or TRBD2 may fit D (5 bases each). The germline V and J ends were trimmed by 2 bases and 4 bases, with 9 bases remaining between them. CDR3 length: 13 amino acids. Per germline, CDR1 MNHNY and CDR2 SVGAGI (reference sequence). CDR3 amino acids: CASSYMGDYEQYF. CDR3 in DNA: TGTGCCAGCAGTTACATGGGGGATTACGAGCAGTACTTC.

The rearrangement uses TRBV9 and TRBJ2-7; 7 bases are shared with TRBD2. The V gene's germline CDR1 is SGDLS and CDR2 YYNGEE. After removal of 4 bases from V and 0 bases from J, the junction contained 13 bases not matched to a gene. The CDR3 loop spans 17 amino acids. CDR3 nucleotides: TGTGCCAGCAGCCCCTCCCGCGGCGGGAGAGTCTCCTACGAGCAGTACTTC. Translation gives CASSPSRGGRVSYEQYF.

The chain couples TRBV4-2 to TRBJ1-4; no clear D. This CDR3 is built from 15 residues. With 0 bases removed from V and 7 bases from J, the gap between germline ends came to 12 bases. Germline V CDR1 and CDR2: LGHNA, YNFKEQ. The chain's CDR3 is CASSQDGAKGEKLFF. CDR3 nucleotides: TGTGCCAGCAGCCAAGACGGAGCGAAGGGTGAAAAACTGTTTTTT.

To note about this clone: A single base separates this from a much larger clone, so it may be a read error. Other DNA sequences in the same sample also yield this CDR3. The V call is TRBV28, the J call TRBJ2-7; perhaps TRBD1 as D (6 bases). Trimming took 6 bases from V and 2 from J, leaving 17 bases between them. CDR1 is MDHEN, CDR2 SYDVKM, per germline. CDR3 length equals 15 residues. The CDR3, as DNA: TGTGCCAGCAGCTCGGGACAAGGTTCCACCTACGAGCAGTACTTC. Amino acids: CASSSGQGSTYEQYF.

The chain is built from TRBV11-2 and TRBJ1-1, with D unclear. Germline V gene sequence: CDR1 SGHAT, CDR2 FQNNGV. The V end was cut by 4 bases, the J end by 8 bases, with 8 bases between. CDR3 length equals 11 residues. Written as DNA, the CDR3 is TGTGCCAGCAGCTCCCAGACCGAAGCTTTCTTT. Protein sequence: CASSSQTEAFF.

This clone was observed a single time. The chain links TRBV30 to TRBJ2-7; maybe TRBD2 (5 bases). Germline loops: CDR1 GTSNPN, CDR2 SVGIG (reference sequence). The CDR3 contains 11 residues. Trimming took off 0 bases at V and 7 bases at J, with 7 bases between the two ends. CDR3 sequence reads: CAWSVLEEQYF. The CDR3 nucleotides read TGTGCCTGGAGTGTACTAGAAGAGCAGTACTTC.

This clone was seen only a few times. The genes are TRBV5-4 and TRBJ2-1; possible D gene TRBD1, 6 bases. The CDR3 has 13 residues. The V end was cut by 6 bases, the J end by 9 bases, with 16 bases between. Germline V CDR1 and CDR2: SGHNT, YYREEE (reference sequence). The CDR3: CASKQGSLGEQFF. The CDR3 DNA sequence: TGTGCCAGCAAACAGGGAAGTTTGGGTGAGCAGTTCTTC.

This chain links TRBV7-2 with TRBJ2-2, with 9 positions matching TRBD2. V gave up 8 bases and J gave up 5 bases; unmatched junction bases: 9. CDR3 length: 15 residues. Per germline, CDR1 SGHTA and CDR2 FQGNSA. CDR3 loop: CASSDRTSETGELFF. In DNA, the CDR3 is TGTGCCAGCTCAGATCGGACTAGCGAAACCGGGGAGCTGTTTTTT.

The chain uses TRBV6-2 or TRBV6-3 and TRBJ1-1; D is uncertain. Trimming shortened V by 3 bases and J by 5 bases, and 13 bases separated the two germline ends. Germline lookup yields CDR1 MNHEY and CDR2 SVGEGT. The CDR3 is 14 amino acids. The CDR3: CASSYEGRSTEAFF. The CDR3 DNA is TGTGCCAGCAGTTATGAGGGAAGGTCGACTGAAGCTTTCTTT.

The CDR3 DNA follows: TGTGCCAGCAGCATCGACAGACTAACGTACGAGCAGTACTTC. Protein sequence: CASSIDRLTYEQYF. The chain combines TRBV6-5 with TRBJ2-7; D might be TRBD1 or TRBD2, each matching 5 bases. CDR3 length equals 14 residues. V was pared by 6 bases and J by 4 bases, with 16 bases between. The germline V gene encodes CDR1 MNHEY and CDR2 SVGAGI.

The CDR3 DNA is TGTGCCAGCAGCCCCTACAGGGAGAATCAGCCCCAGCATTTT. Protein sequence: CASSPYRENQPQHF. The V call is TRBV3-1 (or the pseudogene TRBV3-2), the J call TRBJ1-5; weak D call: TRBD1 (6 bases). The germline V gene has CDR1 LGHDT and CDR2 YNNKEL (reference sequence). Trimming stripped 4 bases from V and 4 bases from J, with 11 bases between. This CDR3 contains 14 residues.

This chain connects TRBV19 to TRBJ1-4; 9 bases agree with TRBD1. The V gene end was trimmed by 8 bases and the J gene end by 8 bases; junction bases not matched to a gene: 6. Germline CDR1 and CDR2: LNHDA and SQIVND (reference sequence). The CDR3 runs to 13 residues. The CDR3 DNA sequence: TGTGCCAGTGCCGACAGGGGGAACGAAAAACTGTTTTTT. It specifies CASADRGNEKLFF.

The rearrangement joins TRBV18 to TRBJ1-1, with 9 bases fitting TRBD1. The trim removed 3 bases at V and 1 base at J, leaving 3 bases unmatched. CDR3 length equals 15 residues. Germline V lookup: CDR1 KGHSH, CDR2 LQKENI. CDR3 bases: TGTGCCAGCTCACCCTTGGGACAGGGGAACACTGAAGCTTTCTTT. It codes for CASSPLGQGNTEAFF.

This clone showed up just a few times. The V gene is TRBV5-4, the J gene TRBJ2-7; 12 positions match TRBD2. V shed 4 bases and J 1 base; nucleotides not matched to a gene: 9. The CDR3 length is 17 residues. Germline CDR1 SGHNT, CDR2 YYREEE (reference sequence). CDR3 in amino acids: CASSVGLAGTFSYEQYF. The CDR3 coding sequence is TGTGCCAGCAGCGTAGGACTAGCGGGGACGTTTTCCTACGAGCAGTACTTC.

J is TRBJ1-5 and V is TRBV16; no clear D gene. This CDR3 spans 14 amino acids. The germline gives CDR1 KGHSY, CDR2 FQNENV. V was shortened by 0 bases and J by 5 bases, with 8 bases between the two germline ends. The CDR3 region is CASSQSSTDQPQHF. The CDR3 nucleotides are TGTGCCAGCAGCCAATCGAGTACGGATCAGCCCCAGCATTTT. The full variable domain, with the rest looked up from reference TRBV16 and TRBJ1-5, is GEEVAQTPKHLVRGEGQKAKLYCAPIKGHSYVFWYQQVLKNEFKFLISFQNENVFDETGMPKERFSAKCLPNSPCSLEIQATKLEDSAVYFCASSQSSTDQPQHFGDGTRLSIL.

V gene TRBV24-1 combines with J gene TRBJ2-2, with D unclear. Germline V gives CDR1 KGHDR, CDR2 SFDVKD. CDR3 length: 14 amino acids. The V gene lost 4 bases and the J gene lost 5 bases, with 10 bases spanning the gap. CDR3 sequence reads: CATSDRARTGELFF. CDR3 nucleotides: TGTGCCACCAGTGACCGGGCCAGGACCGGGGAGCTGTTTTTT.

The chain employs TRBV7-3 and TRBJ2-3; the match to TRBD2 covers 9 bases. The CDR3 consists of 15 residues. With 2 bases clipped from V and 6 bases from J, the junction kept 6 bases outside the gene matches. From germline, CDR1 is SGHTA and CDR2 FQGTGA. The CDR3 sequence is CASSLSSGKGDTQYF. The CDR3 coding sequence is TGTGCCAGCAGCTTATCTAGCGGGAAGGGGGATACGCAGTATTTT.

The V and J genes are TRBV5-1 and TRBJ2-7; 10 bases match TRBD1. Germline V gives CDR1 SGHRS, CDR2 YFSETQ. There are 15 residues in the CDR3. The ends lost 2 bases at V and 7 bases at J; junction bases unmatched: 9. The CDR3 DNA sequence: TGCGCCAGCAGCTTTCAGGACAGGGGGTCGCGGGAGCAGTACTTC. Residues: CASSFQDRGSREQYF.

The V call is TRBV9, the J call TRBJ2-1, with 9 bases matching TRBD2. CDR1 is SGDLS, CDR2 YYNGEE, per germline. The CDR3 sequence is 15 residues long. Germline trimming cut 3 bases from V and 2 bases from J; bases unmatched to any gene: 3. CDR3 loop: CASSESGGTYNEQFF. The DNA of the CDR3 is TGTGCCAGCAGCGAGAGCGGGGGGACCTACAATGAGCAGTTCTTC. The whole variable domain, filled in from reference TRBV9 and TRBJ2-1, reads DSGVTQTPKHLITATGQRVTLRCSPRSGDLSVYWYQQSLDQGLQFLIQYYNGEERAKGNILERFSAQQFPDLHSELNLSSLELGDSALYFCASSESGGTYNEQFFGPGTRLTVL.

CDR3 loop: CASSLAFSGEADTQYF. The CDR3 bases are TGTGCCAGCAGCTTGGCTTTCAGCGGGGAGGCAGATACGCAGTATTTT. The rearrangement links TRBV5-4 to TRBJ2-3; the match to TRBD2 covers 7 bases. V lost 0 bases and J lost 4; bases outside the gene matches: 8. This CDR3 region has 16 residues. Germline assignment: CDR1 SGHNT and CDR2 YYREEE (reference sequence).

This sequence joins TRBV24-1 and TRBJ1-4; a weak D match, TRBD1 (5 bases). Germline lookup yields CDR1 KGHDR and CDR2 SFDVKD. This CDR3 contains 13 residues. The V gene lost 2 bases and the J gene lost 12 bases, with 12 bases spanning the gap. The CDR3 spells CATSDSGGRELFF. DNA for the CDR3: TGTGCCACCAGTGATTCTGGGGGTAGGGAACTGTTTTTT.

The CDR3 spells CASSLVGLASGWDTQYF. The CDR3 DNA is TGCGCCAGCAGCTTGGTGGGACTAGCGTCCGGTTGGGATACGCAGTATTTT. The chain has TRBV5-1 and TRBJ2-3; 10 nucleotides match TRBD2. Losses at the gene ends were 0 bases for V and 6 bases for J; bases not matched to a gene: 10. The CDR3 is 17 amino acids. Germline-derived CDR1 and CDR2 are SGHRS and YFSETQ.

V gene TRBV2 combines with J gene TRBJ2-5, with D uncertain. CDR1 SNHLY and CDR2 FYNNEI come from the germline V gene. The V and J ends lost 7 bases and 5 bases respectively, with 14 bases between them. The CDR3 runs 13 residues. CDR3 DNA: TGTGCCAGCATAACGAGAATGGGGGAGACCCAGTACTTC. It encodes CASITRMGETQYF.